These 20 T cell receptor beta chains share one sample of origin, sequenced in a study of blood T cell repertoires in COVID-19. The table came from immunoSEQ multiplex PCR; TCRdb's copy has only in-frame clones and leaves some out. Of some 120,000 clones listed, about 80% are singletons. The sequenced sample consisted of peripheral blood. The origin of the receptors is a man in his 70s with active or convalescent COVID-19.

V gene TRBV11-1 combines with J gene TRBJ2-7, with D perhaps matching TRBD1 (6 bases). This CDR3 contains 13 residues. V was clipped by 3 bases and J by 7 bases, with 13 bases between them. CDR1 and CDR2 from the germline V gene are SGHAT and FQDESV (reference sequence). Here the CDR3 DNA reads TGTGCCAGCAGCTTGCGACAGGTCGATGAGCAGTACTTC. The encoded protein is CASSLRQVDEQYF.

The chain is built from TRBV15 and TRBJ2-7; TRBD1 might be the D (5 bases). Trimming pared 3 bases from V and 2 bases from J, leaving 8 bases between. The CDR3 consists of 13 residues. Germline lookup yields CDR1 LNHNV and CDR2 YYDKDF (reference sequence). The CDR3 DNA sequence: TGTGCCACCAGCAGTGACAGACCCTACGAGCAGTACTTC. Residues: CATSSDRPYEQYF.

The rearrangement uses TRBV5-1 and TRBJ2-3; 7 bases map to TRBD2. The CDR3 contains 13 residues. With 4 bases clipped from V and 9 bases from J, the junction kept 8 bases outside the gene matches. Germline V gene lookup returns CDR1 SGHRS and CDR2 YFSETQ. DNA for the CDR3: TGCGCCAGCAGCCGAAGCGGGGACGAGACGCAGTATTTT. Its protein is CASSRSGDETQYF.

The CDR3 sequence: CASSVQGSHGYTF. CDR3 coding DNA: TGTGCCAGCAGTGTACAGGGTTCGCATGGCTACACCTTC. The chain joins TRBV27 to TRBJ1-2; D is perhaps TRBD1 (6 bases). The CDR3 totals 13 residues. Deletions cut 5 bases from V and 6 bases from J, with 13 bases between. Germline CDR1 reads MNHEY; CDR2 reads SMNVEV (reference sequence).

This chain uses TRBV27 with TRBJ2-1; D is perhaps TRBD2 (5 bases). The germline gives CDR1 MNHEY, CDR2 SMNVEV (reference sequence). The CDR3 loop spans 15 amino acids. Trimming stripped 5 bases from V and 2 bases from J, with 13 bases between. DNA for the CDR3: TGTGCCAGCAGTCCGGCTGGGAGTACCTACAATGAGCAGTTCTTC. Translation: CASSPAGSTYNEQFF.

V and J are TRBV15 and TRBJ1-4; the D is unclear. Trimming shortened V by 5 bases and J by 7 bases, and 14 bases separated the two germline ends. The CDR3 extends over 14 amino acids. Germline loops: CDR1 LNHNV, CDR2 YYDKDF (reference sequence). The DNA of the CDR3 is TGTGCCACCAGCTTGACCGCAGCGGGTGAAAAACTGTTTTTT. It encodes CATSLTAAGEKLFF.

The rearrangement uses TRBV7-2 and TRBJ2-7; TRBD1 is a possible D gene (5 bases). CDR3 size: 13 residues. Germline CDR1 reads SGHTA; CDR2 reads FQGNSA. Trimming shortened V by 1 base and J by 7 bases, and 11 bases separated the two germline ends. The DNA of the CDR3 is TGTGCCAGCAGCTTAGGTGCAGGGTTGGAGCAGTACTTC. Translating it yields CASSLGAGLEQYF. The whole variable domain, remainder taken from reference TRBV7-2 and TRBJ2-7, is GAGVSQSPSNKVTEKGKDVELRCDPISGHTALYWYRQSLGQGLEFLIYFQGNSAPDKSGLPSDRFSAERTGGSVSTLTIQRTQQEDSAVYLCASSLGAGLEQYFGPGTRLTVT.

This chain uses TRBV18 with TRBJ2-1, with TRBD2 as a possible D gene (6 bases). V was pared by 2 bases and J by 5 bases, with 13 bases between. Germline CDR1 and CDR2: KGHSH and LQKENI. The length of the CDR3 is 15 residues. The CDR3: CASSPVGGTHNEQFF. The CDR3 DNA follows: TGTGCCAGCTCACCAGTAGGTGGGACTCACAATGAGCAGTTCTTC.

The genes are TRBV6-5 and TRBJ2-2; tentatively, D is TRBD1 (5 bases). Trimming pared 8 bases from V and 1 base from J, leaving 11 bases between. The CDR3 loop spans 14 amino acids. CDR1 and CDR2 from the germline V gene are MNHEY and SVGAGI. This chain's CDR3 is CASRQLKNTGELFF. DNA for the CDR3: TGTGCCAGCCGACAGTTAAAGAACACCGGGGAGCTGTTTTTT.

The chain recombines TRBV2 with TRBJ2-7, with D tentatively TRBD1 (6 bases). The CDR3 sequence is 11 residues long. Per the germline V gene, CDR1 is SNHLY and CDR2 is FYNNEI. Trimming took off 6 bases at V and 4 bases at J, with 7 bases between the two ends. Here the CDR3 reads CASSGQYEQYF. CDR3 sequence (DNA): TGTGCCAGCAGCGGACAGTACGAGCAGTACTTC.

This clone was counted a single time. The chain couples TRBV4-2 to TRBJ2-7, with D perhaps TRBD1 (6 bases). CDR3 size: 13 residues. CDR1 LGHNA and CDR2 YNFKEQ come from the germline V gene. Trimming took 3 bases from V and 6 from J, leaving 12 bases between them. The CDR3 region is CASSQAEGGEQYF. As DNA, the CDR3 is TGTGCCAGCAGCCAGGCCGAAGGGGGCGAGCAGTACTTC.

This chain uses TRBV28 with TRBJ1-3, with 7 bases that match TRBD1. Trimming cost V 6 bases and J 0 bases; bases outside gene matches: 8. CDR3 length: 16 amino acids. Germline V gene data show CDR1 as MDHEN and CDR2 as SYDVKM. CDR3 nucleotide sequence: TGTGCCAGCAGCCGAACAGGGACAGTCTCTGGAAACACCATATATTTT. Translated: CASSRTGTVSGNTIYF.

The chain recombines TRBV21-1 with TRBJ2-3; TRBD1 is taken as the D call from the table, unchecked against the DNA. TRBV21-1 is a known pseudogene. This CDR3 region has 17 residues. The CDR3 coding sequence is TGTGCCAGCACCGCCCCGGCGGCAGGGGGCGGAGCAGATACGCAGTATTTT. Translated: CASTAPAAGGGADTQYF.

This clone was recorded a few times. Here the CDR3 DNA reads TGTGCCACCAGTGATTTGCATCCCAGCGGGGCTATAGAGACCCAGTACTTC. Translating it yields CATSDLHPSGAIETQYF. The chain carries TRBV24-1 and TRBJ2-5; 7 bases line up with TRBD2. With V trimmed by 0 bases and J by 4 bases, 10 bases remained unmatched. CDR3 length: 17 amino acids. CDR1 is KGHDR, CDR2 SFDVKD, per germline.

The CDR3 spells CASSSGTVVYGYTF. CDR3 sequence (DNA): TGTGCCAGCAGTTCCGGGACAGTAGTCTATGGCTACACCTTC. The chain links TRBV6-6 to TRBJ1-2; 7 bases are shared with TRBD1. V was pared by 4 bases and J by 4 bases, with 6 bases of the junction left unmatched. The CDR3 loop spans 14 amino acids. Looked up from germline, CDR1 is MNHNY and CDR2 is SVGAGI (reference sequence).

J is TRBJ2-1 and V is TRBV10-3; 12 bases match TRBD2. CDR3 length: 15 residues. V was clipped by 5 bases and J by 10 bases; unmatched bases: 9. The germline V gene encodes CDR1 ENHRY and CDR2 SYGVKD. As DNA, the CDR3 is TGTGCCATCAGTTCTCCGGGACTAGCGGGTTTAGAGCAGTTCTTC. Amino acid sequence: CAISSPGLAGLEQFF.

The genes are TRBV5-8 and TRBJ2-5, with D uncertain. The germline CDR1 and CDR2 sequences are SGHTS and YDEGEE. The CDR3 has 14 residues. V was shortened by 6 bases and J by 2 bases, with 14 bases between the two germline ends. The CDR3 reads CASTSRVQQETQYF. In DNA, the CDR3 is TGTGCCAGCACCTCTCGGGTGCAACAAGAGACCCAGTACTTC. The full variable domain, with the rest looked up from reference TRBV5-8 and TRBJ2-5, is EAGVTQSPTHLIKTRGQQATLRCSPISGHTSVYWYQQALGLGLQFLLWYDEGEERNRGNFPPRFSGRQFPNYSSELNVNALELEDSALYLCASTSRVQQETQYFGPGTRLLVL.

This clone is medium-sized in the sample. The chain links TRBV10-3 to TRBJ2-2; D not resolved. The CDR3 loop spans 12 amino acids. V lost 0 bases, J lost 6 bases, and 2 bases lay in between. Germline CDR1 and CDR2: ENHRY and SYGVKD. The CDR3: CAISESSGELFF. CDR3 in DNA: TGTGCCATCAGTGAGTCCTCCGGGGAGCTGTTTTTT.

V and J are TRBV6-1 and TRBJ1-6, with TRBD1 as a possible D gene (6 bases). Per the germline V gene, CDR1 is MNHNS and CDR2 is SASEGT. Trimming removed 1 base from V and 9 bases from J, with 13 bases in between. There are 15 residues in the CDR3. The CDR3 bases are TGTGCCAGCAGTGAAGTTGACAGGAGACTTTCACCCCTCCACTTT. The encoded protein is CASSEVDRRLSPLHF.

The rearrangement links TRBV6-4 to TRBJ1-1; a possible D gene is TRBD1 (6 bases). Germline V lookup: CDR1 MRHNA, CDR2 SNTAGT. The V end was cut by 6 bases, the J end by 4 bases, with 15 bases between. The CDR3 runs 14 residues. CDR3 DNA sequence: TGTGCCAGCAGGAACAGGGTTAATAGCACTGAAGCTTTCTTT. Protein sequence: CASRNRVNSTEAFF.